This T cell receptor beta chain was documented in a study of CD8+ T cells in alopecia areata. Stated treatment: oral pan-JAK inhibitor, 5-10 mg twice daily. Sequencing templates came from extracted RNA that was reverse transcribed into cDNA. Sequencing used immunoSEQ multiplex PCR; TCRdb keeps in-frame clones, though not all of them. The top ten hold about 1.2% of the sample, which has 210,000 or so clones, 66% seen once. This clonotype originated in a human donor with alopecia areata. Material: CD4+ T cells sorted from blood, obtained at approximately week 44, from a patient treated with tofacitinib.

The CDR3 here is CASSPPLAGTATQYF. The CDR3 DNA reads TGTGCCAGCTCACCACCGCTAGCGGGGACGGCGACCCAGTACTTC. V and J are TRBV18 and TRBJ2-5; 9 bases match TRBD2. V shed 0 bases, J shed 7 bases, and the junction held 6 bases outside the gene matches. There are 15 residues in the CDR3. CDR1 is KGHSH, CDR2 LQKENI, per germline.